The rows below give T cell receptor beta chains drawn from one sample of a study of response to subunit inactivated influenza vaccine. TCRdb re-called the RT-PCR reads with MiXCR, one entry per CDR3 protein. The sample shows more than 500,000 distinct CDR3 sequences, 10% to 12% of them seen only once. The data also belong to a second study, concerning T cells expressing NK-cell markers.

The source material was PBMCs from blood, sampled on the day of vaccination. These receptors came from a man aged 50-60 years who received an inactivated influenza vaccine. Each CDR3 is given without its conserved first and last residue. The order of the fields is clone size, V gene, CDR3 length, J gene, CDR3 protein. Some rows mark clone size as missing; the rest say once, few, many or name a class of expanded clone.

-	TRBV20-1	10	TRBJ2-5	SAHRGGETQY
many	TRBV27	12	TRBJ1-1	ASSLSRGATEAF
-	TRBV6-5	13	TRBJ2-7	ASSSHNDPSYEQY
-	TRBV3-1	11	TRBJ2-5	ASSQDPPGTQY
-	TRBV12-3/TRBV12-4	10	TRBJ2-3	ASSPSRGTQY
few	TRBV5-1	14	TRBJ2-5	ASSGTLGDGEETQY
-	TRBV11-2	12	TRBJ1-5	ASSYRGFSQPQH
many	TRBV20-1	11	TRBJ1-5	SARVQLNQPQH
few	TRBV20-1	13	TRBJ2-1	SAPIWAGGGNEQF
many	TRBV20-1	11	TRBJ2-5	SARRPAPETQY
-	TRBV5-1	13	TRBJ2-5	ASSVTGGGQETQY
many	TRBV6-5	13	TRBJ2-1	ASSYRLSSYNEQF
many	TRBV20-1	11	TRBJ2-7	SARPGQRYEQY
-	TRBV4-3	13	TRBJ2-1	ASSQESAGYNEQF
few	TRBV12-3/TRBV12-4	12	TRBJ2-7	ASSTAGFSYEQY
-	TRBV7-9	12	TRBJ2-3	ASSVQGGTDTQY
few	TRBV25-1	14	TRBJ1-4	ASSGDRSATNEKLF
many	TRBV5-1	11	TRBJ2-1	ASSLGVYNEQF
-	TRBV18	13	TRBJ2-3	ASSPAESRRDTQY
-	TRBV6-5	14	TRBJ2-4	ASSYSGGVAKNIQY
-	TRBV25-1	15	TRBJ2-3	ASSEFLAGSLTDTQY
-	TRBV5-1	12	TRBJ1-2	ASSRDLARGGYT
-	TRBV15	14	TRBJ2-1	ATSRDPSGGYNEQF
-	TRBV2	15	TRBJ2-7	ASSEQETRTLRGEQY
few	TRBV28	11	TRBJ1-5	ASSPQLNQPQH
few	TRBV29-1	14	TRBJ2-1	SVEVGRGGSYNEQF
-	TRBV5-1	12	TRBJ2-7	ASSLAEGTYEQY
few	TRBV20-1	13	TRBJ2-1	SASKVTSGYNEQF
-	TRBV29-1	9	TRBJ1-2	SVWTGGGYT
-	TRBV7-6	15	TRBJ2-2	ASSLLRKAMKTGELF
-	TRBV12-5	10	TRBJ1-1	ASGGDGNWAF
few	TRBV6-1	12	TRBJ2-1	ASRGTGGGNEQF
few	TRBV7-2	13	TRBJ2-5	ASSLMPRDQETQY
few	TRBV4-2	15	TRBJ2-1	ASSQAGGLAGGAEPF
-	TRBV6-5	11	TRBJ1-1	ASSWTGGTEAF
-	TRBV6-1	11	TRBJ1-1	ASREDSNTEAF
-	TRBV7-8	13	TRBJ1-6	ASSPLGRDNSPLH
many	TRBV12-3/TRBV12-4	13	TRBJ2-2	ASSLGQGNTGELF
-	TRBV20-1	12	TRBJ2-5	SASGGGSSETQY
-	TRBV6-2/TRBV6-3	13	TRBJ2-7	ASSPTGGGSYEQY
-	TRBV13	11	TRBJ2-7	ASSPPENYEQY
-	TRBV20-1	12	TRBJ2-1	SAEPDRSYNEQF
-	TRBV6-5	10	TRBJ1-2	ASSDRVGGYT
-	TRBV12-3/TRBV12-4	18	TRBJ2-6	ASSSATRDGWLGGANVLT
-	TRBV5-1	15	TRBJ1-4	ASSLWSGGRTNEKLF
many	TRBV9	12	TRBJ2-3	ASSVLGAEDTQY
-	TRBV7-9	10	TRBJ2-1	ASNQPSVEQF
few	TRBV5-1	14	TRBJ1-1	ASSYGTGGLVTEAF
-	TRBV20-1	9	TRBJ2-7	SARPDYEQY
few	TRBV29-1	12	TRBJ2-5	SVEGFAAQETQY
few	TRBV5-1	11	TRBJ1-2	ASRTDRGSGYT
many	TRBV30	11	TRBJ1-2	AWKNRQAGSYT
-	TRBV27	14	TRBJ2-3	ASSLGLAGGEDTQY
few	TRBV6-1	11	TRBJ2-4	ATHGLAKNIQY
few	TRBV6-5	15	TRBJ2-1	ASSYDSGGASYNEQF